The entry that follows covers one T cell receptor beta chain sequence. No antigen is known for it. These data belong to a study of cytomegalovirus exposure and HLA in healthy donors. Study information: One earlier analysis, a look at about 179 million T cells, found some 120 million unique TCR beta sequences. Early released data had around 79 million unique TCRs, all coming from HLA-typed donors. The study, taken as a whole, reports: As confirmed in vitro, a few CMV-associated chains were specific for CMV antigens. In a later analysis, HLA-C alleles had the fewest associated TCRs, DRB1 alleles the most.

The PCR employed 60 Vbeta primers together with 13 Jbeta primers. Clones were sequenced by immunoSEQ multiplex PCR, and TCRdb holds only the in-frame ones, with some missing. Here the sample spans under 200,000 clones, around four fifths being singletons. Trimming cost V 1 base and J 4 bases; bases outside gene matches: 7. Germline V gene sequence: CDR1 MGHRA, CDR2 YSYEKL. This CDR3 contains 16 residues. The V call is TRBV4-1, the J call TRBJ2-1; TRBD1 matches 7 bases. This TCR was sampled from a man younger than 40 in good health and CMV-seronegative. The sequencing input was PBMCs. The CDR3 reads CASSQGGQVHYNEQFF. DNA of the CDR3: TGCGCCAGCAGCCAAGGAGGACAGGTCCATTACAATGAGCAGTTCTTC.